Each of the 29 T cell receptor beta chains below was sequenced from the same sample in a study of cytomegalovirus exposure and HLA in healthy donors. PCR used 60 Vbeta primers and 13 Jbeta primers. TCRdb's copy holds only in-frame clones and misses some; the assay was immunoSEQ multiplex PCR. The data show over 120,000 clones, about 70% seen once. Source material: PBMCs. These receptors were collected from a woman in her fifties or sixties in good health and CMV-seropositive.

In this sample, this clone turned up a few times. This chain connects TRBV15 to TRBJ2-1, with 10 bases identical to TRBD2. The V segment lost 4 bases and the J segment 2 bases; nucleotides outside the gene matches: 5. CDR1 is LNHNV and CDR2 is YYDKDF in the germline V gene (reference sequence). The CDR3 length is 16 residues. The CDR3 sequence is CATSIGTSEAYNEQFF. CDR3 nucleotide sequence: TGTGCCACCAGCATTGGGACTAGCGAGGCCTACAATGAGCAGTTCTTC.

Only a few counts were recorded for this clone. V gene TRBV28 combines with J gene TRBJ2-1; TRBD2 matches at 7 bases. V lost 3 bases, J lost 0 bases, and 2 bases stayed unmatched. The V gene's germline CDR1 is MDHEN and CDR2 SYDVKM. The CDR3 length is 15 residues. CDR3 sequence: CASSLGRASYNEQFF. CDR3 bases: TGTGCCAGCAGTTTGGGGAGGGCCTCCTACAATGAGCAGTTCTTC.

This sequence joins TRBV6-6 and TRBJ2-2; 7 bases are a match to TRBD2. Germline loops: CDR1 MNHNY, CDR2 SVGAGI (reference sequence). The ends lost 8 bases at V and 6 bases at J; junction bases unmatched: 6. The length of the CDR3 is 13 residues. In DNA, the CDR3 is TGTGCCAGCGGAAGCGGGAAGGCCGGGGAGCTGTTTTTT. Translating it yields CASGSGKAGELFF.

This sequence joins TRBV20-1 and TRBJ1-5; the D is unclear. Deletions cut 7 bases from V and 2 bases from J, with 6 bases between. This CDR3 comprises 11 residues. Per germline, CDR1 DFQATT and CDR2 SNEGSKA (reference sequence). This chain's CDR3 is CSVGGNQPQHF. In nucleotides, the CDR3 is TGCAGTGTCGGGGGCAATCAGCCCCAGCATTTT.

The chain carries TRBV15 and TRBJ2-3; TRBD2 matches 11 bases. Germline V CDR1 and CDR2: LNHNV, YYDKDF (reference sequence). The CDR3 loop spans 16 amino acids. Trimming removed 4 bases from V and 0 bases from J; junction bases left unmatched: 3. Here the CDR3 reads CATSMGTSGSTDTQYF. For the CDR3, the DNA is TGTGCCACCAGCATGGGGACTAGCGGAAGCACAGATACGCAGTATTTT. The whole variable domain, filled in from reference TRBV15 and TRBJ2-3, reads DAMVIQNPRYQVTQFGKPVTLSCSQTLNHNVMYWYQQKSSQAPKLLFHYYDKDFNNEADTPDNFQSRRPNTSFCFLDIRSPGLGDTAMYLCATSMGTSGSTDTQYFGPGTRLTVL.

The chain links TRBV7-2 to TRBJ2-3, with D maybe TRBD1 (5 bases). The CDR3 is made up of 14 amino acids. V lost 3 bases to trimming and J lost 6 bases, with 13 bases between them. Per germline, CDR1 SGHTA and CDR2 FQGNSA. CDR3 protein: CASSFLGQGDTQYF. The CDR3 region has the DNA TGTGCCAGCAGCTTCCTTGGACAAGGGGATACGCAGTATTTT.

The chain has TRBV5-4 and TRBJ2-1, with 8 nucleotides matching TRBD2. V lost 5 bases to trimming and J lost 5 bases; unmatched junction nucleotides: 9. The CDR3 extends over 15 amino acids. In germline, CDR1 is SGHNT, CDR2 YYREEE (reference sequence). CDR3 nucleotide sequence: TGTGCCAGCAGTTCCGGACTAGCAGCTAACAATGAGCAGTTCTTC. Protein product: CASSSGLAANNEQFF.

This chain joins TRBV5-1 and TRBJ2-7, with a weak D call TRBD2 (6 bases). The CDR3 spans 14 residues. Between the trimmed V and J ends, which lost 0 bases and 7 bases, there was a span of 14 bases. CDR1 and CDR2 (germline): SGHRS, YFSETQ. CDR3 in amino acids: CASSLDGQGGEQYF. In nucleotides, the CDR3 is TGCGCCAGCAGCTTGGACGGCCAGGGAGGTGAGCAGTACTTC.

The chain couples TRBV2 to TRBJ2-3; 13 bases map to TRBD2. The J segment lost 6 bases and the V segment lost 5 bases, leaving 5 bases of the junction unmatched. The CDR3 is 15 amino acids. CDR1 SNHLY and CDR2 FYNNEI come from the germline V gene. The CDR3 region has the DNA TGTGCCAGCAGTTCCGGGACTAGCGGGATTGATACGCAGTATTTT. Protein product: CASSSGTSGIDTQYF.

This clone appeared once. V and J are TRBV2 and TRBJ1-2, with D maybe TRBD1 (6 bases). Germline values: CDR1 SNHLY, CDR2 FYNNEI. The CDR3 has 17 amino acids. Trimming took off 6 bases at V and 0 bases at J, with 20 bases between the two ends. Here the CDR3 reads CASSVIPGHTTNYGYTF. DNA for the CDR3: TGTGCCAGCAGCGTAATCCCGGGACACACGACTAACTATGGCTACACCTTC.

The rearrangement links TRBV2 to TRBJ1-5, with 7 bases fitting TRBD1. Germline V CDR1 and CDR2: SNHLY, FYNNEI. Germline trimming cut 5 bases from V and 7 bases from J; bases unmatched to any gene: 8. The CDR3 totals 14 residues. The CDR3 protein is CASSTTGLGQPQHF. DNA for the CDR3: TGTGCCAGCAGTACGACAGGGTTGGGGCAGCCCCAGCATTTT.

The chain recombines TRBV6-1 with TRBJ2-3; D is possibly TRBD2 (6 bases). Germline V gene data show CDR1 as MNHNS and CDR2 as SASEGT. The CDR3 has 13 amino acids. Trimming took off 7 bases at V and 3 bases at J, with 11 bases between the two ends. The CDR3 reads CASMNGGTDTQYF. The CDR3 DNA sequence: TGTGCCAGCATGAACGGGGGAACAGATACGCAGTATTTT.

The chain recombines TRBV27 with TRBJ2-1; TRBD1 matches at 8 bases. CDR1 is MNHEY, CDR2 SMNVEV, per germline (reference sequence). J was trimmed by 1 base and V by 5 bases; bases with no gene match: 4. The CDR3 consists of 15 residues. CDR3 nucleotide sequence: TGTGCCAGCAGTCCTCGACAGGGGTCCTACAATGAGCAGTTCTTC. The encoded protein is CASSPRQGSYNEQFF.

This clone has just a few counts. The rearrangement links TRBV29-1 to TRBJ2-7; D not certain. CDR1 and CDR2 from the germline V gene are SQVTM and ANQGSEA. Trimming removed 4 bases from V and 3 bases from J, with 13 bases in between. This CDR3 region has 13 residues. CDR3 in amino acids: CSVAPTAGYEQYF. CDR3 nucleotide sequence: TGCAGCGTTGCACCCACCGCCGGCTACGAGCAGTACTTC.

The chain employs TRBV29-1 and TRBJ2-5; D unresolved. The germline gives CDR1 SQVTM, CDR2 ANQGSEA. The CDR3 extends over 14 amino acids. Trimming removed 4 bases from V and 5 bases from J, with 17 bases in between. The CDR3 sequence: CSVAGLGTRETQYF. In DNA, the CDR3 is TGCAGCGTTGCCGGCCTGGGTACGAGGGAGACCCAGTACTTC.

V gene TRBV6-5 combines with J gene TRBJ2-1; 7 bases are shared with TRBD1. This CDR3 comprises 14 residues. Germline trimming cut 2 bases from V and 6 bases from J; bases unmatched to any gene: 4. The germline V gene encodes CDR1 MNHEY and CDR2 SVGAGI. CDR3 in amino acids: CASSYGAGGNEQFF. DNA for the CDR3: TGTGCCAGCAGTTACGGAGCAGGGGGCAATGAGCAGTTCTTC.

The gene calls are TRBV9 and TRBJ1-2; 8 bases are a match to TRBD1. The ends lost 5 bases at V and 4 bases at J; junction bases unmatched: 1. Germline loops: CDR1 SGDLS, CDR2 YYNGEE. This CDR3 has 12 residues. The CDR3 loop reads CASSGTGYGYTF. The CDR3 DNA is TGTGCCAGCAGTGGGACAGGCTATGGCTACACCTTC.

V gene TRBV18 combines with J gene TRBJ2-5; D uncertain. The J call may be in error: the DNA end matches TRBJ2-7 better. This CDR3 has 12 residues. Germline lookup yields CDR1 KGHSH and CDR2 LQKENI. The DNA for the CDR3 is TGTGCCAGCTGCCGCGACAAAGGCGAGCAGTACTTC. The encoded protein is CASCRDKGEQYF.

The CDR3 DNA is TGTGCCATCAGTGAGGGTGGACTGGGGGCGGACATTCAGTACTTC. Protein: CAISEGGLGADIQYF. The chain carries TRBV10-3 and TRBJ2-4; D is perhaps TRBD1 (6 bases). CDR1 and CDR2 from the germline V gene are ENHRY and SYGVKD. This CDR3 has 15 amino acids. The V end lost 2 bases, the J end lost 8 bases, and 16 bases lay between the germline ends.

There are a few counts of this clone. The chain has TRBV4-1 and TRBJ1-1; a possible D gene is TRBD1 (5 bases). This CDR3 spans 15 amino acids. Per the germline V gene, CDR1 is MGHRA and CDR2 is YSYEKL. V was pared by 3 bases and J by 0 bases, with 11 bases between. In DNA, the CDR3 is TGCGCCAGCAGCCACCTGACAGATATGAACACTGAAGCTTTCTTT. This gives the protein CASSHLTDMNTEAFF.

The chain recombines TRBV5-1 with TRBJ2-7; TRBD2 agrees at 8 bases. The CDR3 extends over 14 amino acids. In germline, CDR1 is SGHRS, CDR2 YFSETQ. J lost 5 bases, V lost 4 bases, and 8 bases had no gene match. In DNA, the CDR3 is TGCGCCAGCAGCGTCGGGGGGGGGTTCAACGAGCAGTACTTC. Its translation is CASSVGGGFNEQYF.

V usage is TRBV18 and J usage is TRBJ1-1; possibly TRBD1 for D (5 bases). This CDR3 has 14 amino acids. Looked up from germline, CDR1 is KGHSH and CDR2 is LQKENI. Trimming removed 5 bases from V and 1 base from J, with 11 bases in between. The CDR3 protein is CASSTNQGNTEAFF. Here the CDR3 DNA reads TGTGCCAGCTCAACCAACCAGGGGAACACTGAAGCTTTCTTT.

The count of this clone is one. This chain joins TRBV5-1 and TRBJ2-5; TRBD1 might be the D (5 bases). With the DNA end fitting TRBJ2-7 better, the J assignment may be wrong. The germline gives CDR1 SGHRS, CDR2 YFSETQ. CDR3 length: 13 residues. CDR3 DNA: TGCGCCAGCAGCACAGACAGTTCCTACGAGCAGTACTTC. The encoded protein is CASSTDSSYEQYF.

This chain uses TRBV7-3 with TRBJ1-4; no clear D. The ends were cut back, 3 bases at V and 3 bases at J, with 11 bases in the middle. In germline, CDR1 is SGHTA, CDR2 FQGTGA. The CDR3 has 15 residues. In nucleotides, the CDR3 is TGTGCCAGCAGCTTCGTTGGCAGGTCTAATGAAAAACTGTTTTTT. Its protein is CASSFVGRSNEKLFF. The full variable domain, completed using reference TRBV7-3 and TRBJ1-4, is GAGVSQTPSNKVTEKGKYVELRCDPISGHTALYWYRQSLGQGPEFLIYFQGTGAADDSGLPNDRFFAVRPEGSVSTLKIQRTERGDSAVYLCASSFVGRSNEKLFFGSGTQLSVL.

This clone showed up just once. J is TRBJ2-7 and V is TRBV6-1; TRBD2 agrees at 8 bases. The CDR3 runs to 14 residues. V was pared by 9 bases and J by 3 bases, with 10 bases of the junction left unmatched. The V gene's germline CDR1 is MNHNS and CDR2 SASEGT. CDR3 in amino acids: CASELGLAVYEQYF. CDR3 nucleotides: TGTGCCAGTGAACTCGGACTAGCAGTCTACGAGCAGTACTTC.

V gene TRBV11-2 combines with J gene TRBJ1-3, with D unresolved. The V and J ends lost 0 bases and 4 bases respectively, with 13 bases between them. The CDR3 length is 16 residues. Germline CDR1 and CDR2: SGHAT and FQNNGV. CDR3 region: CASSLELRRYGNTIYF. CDR3 bases: TGTGCCAGCAGCTTAGAGCTCAGGAGGTACGGAAACACCATATATTTT.

V and J are TRBV7-2 and TRBJ1-1, with D hard to call. Trimming removed 4 bases from V and 6 bases from J, with 18 bases in between. Germline V gene lookup returns CDR1 SGHTA and CDR2 FQGNSA. CDR3 length: 15 amino acids. The CDR3 nucleotides read TGTGCCAGCAGCTCAACCCCAGGAACCAACGCTGAAGCTTTCTTT. Amino acids: CASSSTPGTNAEAFF.

V usage is TRBV29-1 and J usage is TRBJ2-1, with D perhaps TRBD2 (6 bases). The CDR3 extends over 15 amino acids. Trimming took off 7 bases at V and 10 bases at J, with 26 bases between the two ends. Germline loops: CDR1 SQVTM, CDR2 ANQGSEA. The CDR3 sequence: CSARGSSNPPGEQFF. CDR3 nucleotide sequence: TGCAGCGCACGGGGGAGCAGCAACCCACCAGGGGAGCAGTTCTTC.

This chain links TRBV7-9 with TRBJ1-1, with TRBD1 matching over 7 bases. The V segment lost 1 base and the J segment 3 bases; nucleotides outside the gene matches: 5. Germline V gives CDR1 SEHNR, CDR2 FQNEAQ (reference sequence). The length of the CDR3 is 15 residues. In DNA form, the CDR3 reads TGTGCCAGCAGCTTAGGGGCAGGGGGGTACACTGAAGCTTTCTTT. It translates to CASSLGAGGYTEAFF.